Listed here are 8 T cell receptor beta chains from one sample, sequenced in a study. Using its own MiXCR run on the 5' RACE reads, TCRdb lists one record per CDR3 protein. The sample lists about 5,900 distinct CDR3 sequences; about 75% were seen once. The sequencing sample was made of memory CD4+ T cells sorted from a lymph node. Subset in this sample: memory CD4+ T cells, CD4+CD45RO+CD25-. The receptors shown here come from a female donor with breast cancer.

The rearrangement links TRBV5-5 to TRBJ2-5, with D uncertain. CDR1 is SGHKS and CDR2 is YYEKEE in the germline V gene (reference sequence). This CDR3 has 14 residues. Trimming took 0 bases from V and 1 from J, leaving 7 bases between them. CDR3 DNA: TGTGCCAGCAGCTTGGCCCCATCCCAAGAGACCCAGTACTTC. This sequence encodes CASSLAPSQETQYF.

The V call is TRBV7-2, the J call TRBJ1-3; possibly TRBD1 for D (6 bases). This CDR3 comprises 13 residues. The germline V gene encodes CDR1 SGHTA and CDR2 FQGNSA. Between the trimmed V and J ends, which lost 5 bases and 1 base, there was a span of 6 bases. CDR3 in DNA: TGTGCCAGCAGCACAGGGTCTGGAAACACCATATATTTT. Amino acids: CASSTGSGNTIYF.

The chain links TRBV20-1 to TRBJ2-7; the D gene is possibly TRBD1 (6 bases). The germline V gene has CDR1 DFQATT and CDR2 SNEGSKA (reference sequence). Trimming took off 1 base at V and 3 bases at J, with 7 bases between the two ends. The CDR3 sequence is 12 residues long. The CDR3 DNA reads as TGCAGTGCTAGAGTAGGGGGCTACGAGCAGTACTTC. Amino acids: CSARVGGYEQYF.

This chain joins TRBV7-3 and TRBJ2-3; TRBD2 is a possible D gene (6 bases). V dropped 2 bases and J dropped 3 bases, with 12 bases sitting between them. This CDR3 spans 15 amino acids. Germline V gives CDR1 SGHTA, CDR2 FQGTGA. The CDR3 is CASSLWGDRTDTQYF. CDR3 DNA: TGTGCCAGCAGCTTATGGGGGGATCGGACAGATACGCAGTATTTT.

The chain carries TRBV20-1 and TRBJ2-1; no firm D call. Germline V lookup: CDR1 DFQATT, CDR2 SNEGSKA (reference sequence). V was cut by 5 bases and J by 7 bases, with 6 bases left in between. The CDR3 has 10 residues. CDR3 region: CSAVRNEQFF. The CDR3 coding sequence is TGCAGTGCTGTTAGAAATGAGCAGTTCTTC.

The chain links TRBV20-1 to TRBJ2-3; D not resolved. V gave up 4 bases and J gave up 10 bases, with 9 bases separating them. Germline CDR1 is DFQATT and CDR2 is SNEGSKA (reference sequence). The CDR3 length is 10 residues. As DNA, the CDR3 is TGCAGTGCTAAACAGACTTCGCAGTATTTT. This sequence encodes CSAKQTSQYF.

This clonotype was picked up a small number of times. The chain couples TRBV20-1 to TRBJ2-7; the D gene is possibly TRBD1 (6 bases). CDR3 length: 13 amino acids. CDR1 is DFQATT, CDR2 SNEGSKA, per germline (reference sequence). V was trimmed by 0 bases and J by 3 bases, leaving 9 bases between them. CDR3 protein: CSARDRGYYEQYF. The CDR3 DNA follows: TGCAGTGCTAGAGACAGGGGCTACTACGAGCAGTACTTC.

By share, this clonotype ranks as medium-sized. The chain uses TRBV20-1 and TRBJ2-3; D might be TRBD2 (7 bases). V dropped 3 bases and J dropped 0 bases, with 16 bases sitting between them. The CDR3 is 16 residues long. In germline, CDR1 is DFQATT, CDR2 SNEGSKA (reference sequence). The DNA of the CDR3 is TGCAGTGCTAGTTTGGGGAGGGGGACTAGCACAGATACGCAGTATTTT. Amino acid sequence: CSASLGRGTSTDTQYF.